These T cell receptor beta chains were read from a single sample in a study of type 1 and type 2 diabetes patients. TCRdb redid the calling of the multiplex PCR reads with MiXCR, one entry per CDR3 protein. The data show 250,000 or so distinct CDR3 sequences, with 47% seen just once and approximately 13% held by the top ten. The sample consisted of peripheral blood mononuclear cells (PBMCs). The source of these receptors is a man aged 18 to 29 with type 2 diabetes. CDR3s include the opening cysteine and the closing phenylalanine or tryptophan. The D gene is left open where the match is weak. Some rows mark clone size as missing; the rest say once, few, many or name a class of expanded clone.

size	D	J	V	DNA	CDR3
few	.	TRBJ2-1	TRBV24-1	TGTGCCACCAGTGGAGGTACAGGACTCTACAATGAGCAGTTCTTC	CATSGGTGLYNEQFF
.	.	TRBJ2-5	TRBV20-1	TGCAGTGCTAGAGATCTGGCCGTTCAAGAGACCCAGTACTTC	CSARDLAVQETQYF
.	TRBD1	TRBJ1-1	TRBV20-1	TGCAGTGCTAGGGTTCCCTTCGGGACAGAGAACACTGAAGCTTTCTTT	CSARVPFGTENTEAFF
.	TRBD2	TRBJ2-1	TRBV20-1	TGCAGTCTTAGCGGGAGTGAGGGCAATGAGCAGTTCTTC	CSLSGSEGNEQFF
once	.	TRBJ2-7	TRBV20-1	TGCAGTGTCGGGGCTAACTACGAGCAGTACTTC	CSVGANYEQYF
few	.	TRBJ2-2	TRBV2	TGTGCCAGCGAGACTAGTCGGGACGGGGAGCTGTTTTTT	CASETSRDGELFF
.	.	TRBJ1-1	TRBV4-3	TGCGCCAGCAGCCAGGAGGGGAAGGTGAACACTGAAGCTTTCTTT	CASSQEGKVNTEAFF
few	.	TRBJ2-3	TRBV20-1	TGCAGTCCGAAGGGAACTAGCACAGATACGCAGTATTTT	CSPKGTSTDTQYF
few	.	TRBJ1-2	TRBV6-6	TGTGCCAGCATAGGGGGACAAAGCTATGGCTACACCTTC	CASIGGQSYGYTF
many	.	TRBJ2-2	TRBV6-5	TGTGCCAGCAGTTATGGGGTCTTTGTCGGGGAGCTGTTTTTT	CASSYGVFVGELFF
.	.	TRBJ1-1	TRBV30	TGTGCCTGGAGTTCGGGACTAGACACTGAAGCTTTCTTT	CAWSSGLDTEAFF
.	.	TRBJ2-1	TRBV7-3	TGTGCCAGCAGCTTATCGCAGGGGACTTACAATGAGCAGTTCTTC	CASSLSQGTYNEQFF
many	TRBD2	TRBJ2-7	TRBV2	TGTGCCAGCAGGAGGGAGGGCGAGCAGTACTTC	CASRREGEQYF
.	.	TRBJ2-2	TRBV7-2	TGTGCCAGCAGTTCCAGGGTGGCAACCGGGGAGCTGTTTTTT	CASSSRVATGELFF
few	.	TRBJ2-1	TRBV20-1	TGCAGTGCTGGGGACTTCAGGTGGACGACCGACAATGAGCAGTTCTTC	CSAGDFRWTTDNEQFF
.	.	TRBJ2-6	TRBV19	TGTGCCAGTAGTGCCCGGTTCTCTGGGGCCAACGTCCTGACTTTC	CASSARFSGANVLTF
.	.	TRBJ1-1	TRBV6-5	TGCGCCAGCACCTCCGGCGACCCAGAGGTGAACACTGAAGCTTTCTTT	CASTSGDPEVNTEAFF
once	.	TRBJ2-5	TRBV9	TGTGCCAGCAGCGTAGGCCCAAACCTCAGGACCTTGATTCTAAAAGAGACCCAGTACTTC	CASSVGPNLRTLILKETQYF
few	.	TRBJ1-1	TRBV10-1	TGCGCCAGCAGTGGATCGGGGGCCGATGAAGCTTTCTTT	CASSGSGADEAFF
.	.	TRBJ1-5	TRBV30	TGTGCCTGCGGGGAGAGCAATCAGCCCCAGCATTTT	CACGESNQPQHF
few	TRBD1	TRBJ2-5	TRBV29-1	TGCAGCGCAAGGGGACAGTCGGAGACCCAGTACTTC	CSARGQSETQYF
.	.	TRBJ2-7	TRBV2	TGTGCCAGCAGTGAGCAAACAGGGACCTACGAGCAGTACTTC	CASSEQTGTYEQYF
.	.	TRBJ2-3	TRBV28	TGTGCCAGCGGTTCCGCTAATGCGCAGTATTTT	CASGSANAQYF
.	.	TRBJ2-3	TRBV11-3	TGTGCCACCTGGGATACGCAGTATTTT	CATWDTQYF
few	TRBD2	TRBJ2-7	TRBV19	TGTGCCAGTAGTACCCGGACTAGTCCTTACGAGCAGTACTTC	CASSTRTSPYEQYF
.	.	TRBJ1-1	TRBV12-3/TRBV12-4	TGTGCCAGCAGAATACAGGGATTCACTGAAGCTTTCTTT	CASRIQGFTEAFF
few	.	TRBJ1-1	TRBV19	TGTGCCAGTAGCACCCAGGGAGTCGGCACTGAAGCTTTCTTT	CASSTQGVGTEAFF
.	.	TRBJ2-7	TRBV6-1	TGTGCCAGCAGTGAACGGGTCGAGCAGTACTTC	CASSERVEQYF
once	.	TRBJ1-1	TRBV10-3	TGTGCCATCAGTGAAGGACGGAGGAACACTGAAGCTTTCTTT	CAISEGRRNTEAFF
.	.	TRBJ2-1	TRBV24-1	TGTGCCACCAGTGACAGCTACAATGAGCAGTTCTTC	CATSDSYNEQFF
few	.	TRBJ2-5	TRBV27	TGTGCCAGCAGTTTCACGACGGGGTCGGGAGAGACCCAGTACTTC	CASSFTTGSGETQYF
.	TRBD1	TRBJ1-1	TRBV6-5	TGTGCCAGCAGTTACCAGGACAGGGGAACTGAAGCTTTCTTT	CASSYQDRGTEAFF
many	.	TRBJ1-6	TRBV7-4	TGTGCCAGCAGCTTTCCTCACAATGATTCACCCCTCCACTTT	CASSFPHNDSPLHF
.	.	TRBJ1-3	TRBV18	TGTGCCAGCTCACCTACAGAGAGAAACACCATATATTTT	CASSPTERNTIYF
.	.	TRBJ2-1	TRBV7-6	TGTGCCAGCAGTACGTATGCGGGTGAGCAGTTCTTC	CASSTYAGEQFF
.	.	TRBJ2-7	TRBV30	TGTGCCTGGAGTGAGATGGGTCTCTCCTACGAGCAGTACTTC	CAWSEMGLSYEQYF
.	.	TRBJ2-7	TRBV14	TGTGCCAGCAGCCGAGGACTTTCCTACGAGCAGTACTTC	CASSRGLSYEQYF
.	TRBD1	TRBJ1-2	TRBV28	TGTGCCAGCAGTTTATTGGCAACAGGGGGATGGTATGGCTACACCTTC	CASSLLATGGWYGYTF
.	TRBD2	TRBJ2-7	TRBV4-2	TGTGCCAGCAGCCATGGACTAAGCGGGGCCTACGAGCAGTACTTC	CASSHGLSGAYEQYF
.	TRBD2	TRBJ2-7	TRBV6-5	TGCGCCAGCATGATAGCGGGAGATAGCGAGCAGTACTTC	CASMIAGDSEQYF